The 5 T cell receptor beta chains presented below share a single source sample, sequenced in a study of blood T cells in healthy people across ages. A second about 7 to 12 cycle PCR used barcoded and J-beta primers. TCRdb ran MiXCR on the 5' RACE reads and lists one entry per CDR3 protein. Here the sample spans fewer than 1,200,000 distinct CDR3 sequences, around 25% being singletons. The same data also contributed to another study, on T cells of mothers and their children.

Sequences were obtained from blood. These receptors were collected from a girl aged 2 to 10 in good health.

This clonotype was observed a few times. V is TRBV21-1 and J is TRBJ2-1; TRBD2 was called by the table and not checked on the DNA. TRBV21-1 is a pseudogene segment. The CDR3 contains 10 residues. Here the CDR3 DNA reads TGTGCCAGCACTAGTAATGAGCAGTTCTTC. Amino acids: CASTSNEQFF.

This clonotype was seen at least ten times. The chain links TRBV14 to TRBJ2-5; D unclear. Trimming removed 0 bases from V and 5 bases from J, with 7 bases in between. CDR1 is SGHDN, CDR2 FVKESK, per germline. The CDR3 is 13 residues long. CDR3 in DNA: TGTGCCAGCAGCCAAGATCCGAGGGAGACCCAGTACTTC. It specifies CASSQDPRETQYF.

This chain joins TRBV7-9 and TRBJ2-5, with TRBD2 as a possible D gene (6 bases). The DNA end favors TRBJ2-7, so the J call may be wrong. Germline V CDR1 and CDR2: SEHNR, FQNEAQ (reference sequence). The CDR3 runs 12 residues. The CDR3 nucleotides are TGTGCCAGCAGCGGGAGGCTGTACGAGCAGTACTTC. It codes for CASSGRLYEQYF.

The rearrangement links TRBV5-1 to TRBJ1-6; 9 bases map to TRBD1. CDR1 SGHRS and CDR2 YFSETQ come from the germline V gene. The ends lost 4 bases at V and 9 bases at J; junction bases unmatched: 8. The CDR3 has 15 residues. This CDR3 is CASSIGQGISSPLHF. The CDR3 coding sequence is TGCGCCAGCAGCATAGGACAGGGGATCTCTTCACCCCTCCACTTT. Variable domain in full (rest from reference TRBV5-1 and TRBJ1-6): KAGVTQTPRYLIKTRGQQVTLSCSPISGHRSVSWYQQTPGQGLQFLFEYFSETQRNKGNFPGRFSGRQFSNSRSEMNVSTLELGDSALYLCASSIGQGISSPLHFGNGTRLTVT.

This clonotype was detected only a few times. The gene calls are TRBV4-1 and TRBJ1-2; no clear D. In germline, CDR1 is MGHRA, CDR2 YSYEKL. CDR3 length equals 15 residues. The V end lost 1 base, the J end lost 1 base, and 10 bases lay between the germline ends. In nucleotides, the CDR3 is TGCGCCAGCAGCCAAGGGGCAGAACTTAACTATGGCTACACCTTC. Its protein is CASSQGAELNYGYTF.